This T cell receptor (beta chain) came from a study of T-cell memory formation after mild COVID-19. As for the study in general: The study found TCR clusters largely donor specific. Study outcomes and limitations: A subset of responding clones appeared in pre-infection memory, suggesting cross-reactive memory joined. Clones that got smaller from day 15 to 85 had even CD4/CD8, while clones growing later tipped toward CD4+.

5'RACE, which relied on constant-segment primers, yielded TCR alpha and TCR beta cDNA libraries carrying sample barcodes and UMIs. TCRdb called the 5' RACE reads again in MiXCR, with one record for every CDR3 protein. The table lists approximately 260,000 distinct CDR3 sequences, about 20% of them singletons, with approximately 22% in the top ten. This clonotype was counted ten times or more. Its specificity is not known. This TCR was recovered from a young man who had mild COVID-19 (a few samples of this study predate the infection). Cell type and time point are not known. Source material: PBMCs or a T cell subset sorted from them (not recorded which).

CDR3: CASSAREGARDGYTF. Here the CDR3 DNA reads TGTGCCAGCAGCGCCCGGGAGGGGGCGCGGGATGGCTACACCTTC. This chain joins TRBV7-2 and TRBJ1-2; 7 bases line up with TRBD1. This CDR3 has 15 residues. The J segment lost 6 bases and the V segment lost 5 bases, leaving 12 bases of the junction unmatched. Germline CDR1 is SGHTA and CDR2 is FQGNSA.